Listed below are T cell receptor beta chains from one sample, sequenced in a study of T cells in Graves' hyperthyroidism and ophthalmopathy. Via MiXCR, TCRdb re-called the multiplex PCR reads, giving one row per CDR3 protein. Seen here are approximately 630,000 distinct CDR3 sequences, roughly 15% observed once, and the top ten hold 3.8%. Sequenced sample: blood. These receptors were collected from a woman in her twenties or thirties with Graves' hyperthyroidism. The CDR3 runs from the conserved cysteine through the conserved F or W. The D gene is left open where the match is weak. Clone size is shown for a subset of rows, as once, few, many or a class of expanded clone.

clone size,D gene,V gene,J gene,CDR3 DNA,CDR3 protein
NA,NA,TRBV20-1,TRBJ1-2,TGCAGTGCTAGACCACGCCTTTCCGCCGGGTCCTATGGCTACACCTTC,CSARPRLSAGSYGYTF
many,NA,TRBV20-1,TRBJ2-5,TGCAGTGCTAGGACTTCAGGATTCCAAGAGACCCAGTACTTC,CSARTSGFQETQYF
many,TRBD1,TRBV3-1,TRBJ1-2,TGTGCCAGCAGCCAACGGGACAGGAACTATGGCTACACCTTC,CASSQRDRNYGYTF
NA,NA,TRBV11-3,TRBJ2-2,TGTGCCAGCAGCTTAACCCGGGTTGCCGGGGAGCTGTTTTTT,CASSLTRVAGELFF
many,TRBD1,TRBV29-1,TRBJ2-3,TGCAGCTCAAGACAGGGTGTTTTCCCAGATACGCAGTATTTT,CSSRQGVFPDTQYF
NA,NA,TRBV5-1,TRBJ1-1,TGCGCCAGCAGTATGGGTACAGGCGACGACACTGAAGCTTTCTTT,CASSMGTGDDTEAFF
many,TRBD1,TRBV28,TRBJ2-7,TGTGCCAGCAGTTTAGGGACAGGGGGCCCCTACGAGCAGTACTTC,CASSLGTGGPYEQYF
many,NA,TRBV28,TRBJ1-1,TGTGCCAGCGGCTCCTCGAAGAGGGTAACTGAAGCTTTCTTT,CASGSSKRVTEAFF
many,NA,TRBV27,TRBJ2-5,TGTGCCAGCAGTTTAGTGCCCGGGCAAGAGACCCAGTACTTC,CASSLVPGQETQYF
NA,TRBD1,TRBV20-1,TRBJ1-1,TGCAGTGCACGGACAGGGGGTTGGACTGAAGCTTTCTTT,CSARTGGWTEAFF
many,NA,TRBV30,TRBJ1-4,TGTGCCTTGGATGTGACGGGACAACTTAATGAAAAACTGTTTTTT,CALDVTGQLNEKLFF
many,TRBD2,TRBV12-3/TRBV12-4,TRBJ2-3,TGTGCCAGCAGTCCAAGGACTAGCGGGAGAACAGATACGCAGTATTTT,CASSPRTSGRTDTQYF
few,TRBD1,TRBV19,TRBJ2-2,TGTGCCAGTAGTACAGGGACAGCGCCCGGGGAGCTGTTTTTT,CASSTGTAPGELFF
few,NA,TRBV19,TRBJ1-5,TGTGCCAGTAGTATAGTTCAGGGAAGAAAGCCCCAGCATTTT,CASSIVQGRKPQHF
many,TRBD1,TRBV6-5,TRBJ1-1,TGTGCCAGCAGTTACCCAATACCGGGACAGAGGAAGAACACTGAAGCTTTCTTT,CASSYPIPGQRKNTEAFF
many,NA,TRBV28,TRBJ1-1,TGTGCCAGCAGTTTCATAAGGGTGAACACTGAAGCTTTCTTT,CASSFIRVNTEAFF
many,TRBD2,TRBV10-1,TRBJ2-1,TGCGCCAGCAGCGACAGCGGGGCGAACAATGAGCAGTTCTTC,CASSDSGANNEQFF
few,TRBD1,TRBV12-3/TRBV12-4,TRBJ2-1,TGTGCCAGCAGAACGGCAGGGGGAACTTACAATGAGCAGTTCTTC,CASRTAGGTYNEQFF
many,TRBD2,TRBV11-2,TRBJ2-3,TGTGCCAGCAGCCCTGGGACTAGCTGGACTACAGATACGCAGTATTTT,CASSPGTSWTTDTQYF
many,TRBD2,TRBV4-1,TRBJ2-2,TGCGCCAGCAGCCAAGACCTAGCGGGGAACACCGGGGAGCTGTTTTTT,CASSQDLAGNTGELFF
once,NA,TRBV3-1,TRBJ2-7,TGTGCCAGCAGCCAAGGAAGGCAGACCTACGAGCAGTACTTC,CASSQGRQTYEQYF
many,TRBD2,TRBV5-1,TRBJ2-1,TGCGCCAGCAGAAGCCGGACTAGCGGGAGGGCTGGGTACAATGAGCAGTTCTTC,CASRSRTSGRAGYNEQFF
NA,TRBD2,TRBV7-9,TRBJ2-1,TGTGCCAGCAGTCCTCTAACGGGGGGGCGTCGAGTTTACAATGAGCAGTTCTTC,CASSPLTGGRRVYNEQFF
NA,NA,TRBV29-1,TRBJ2-7,TGCAGCGTCCTCTCCGGGGGCTACGAGCAGTACTTC,CSVLSGGYEQYF
many,TRBD2,TRBV6-1,TRBJ2-7,TGTGCCAGCAGTGAATGGGCGGGAGGGATCTACGAGCAGTACTTC,CASSEWAGGIYEQYF
many,NA,TRBV27,TRBJ2-3,TGTGCCAGCAGTCCTACACCCCTGGCGATAGTAAATACAGATACGCAGTATTTT,CASSPTPLAIVNTDTQYF
many,NA,TRBV15,TRBJ2-1,TGTGCCACCAGCAGAGCCGGGACGGGACACCAGGGCAATGAGCAGTTCTTC,CATSRAGTGHQGNEQFF
few,TRBD1,TRBV27,TRBJ2-7,TGTGCCAGCAGTTTAGTTCCAGGGACAGGGGGCGGTTACGAGCAGTACTTC,CASSLVPGTGGGYEQYF
few,NA,TRBV24-1,TRBJ2-3,TGTGCCACCAGTGATACAGACTACACAGATACGCAGTATTTT,CATSDTDYTDTQYF
NA,TRBD2,TRBV10-2,TRBJ2-2,TGCGCCAGTAGGACTAGCATCACCGGGGAGCTGTTTTTT,CASRTSITGELFF
many,NA,TRBV20-1,TRBJ2-1,TGCAGTGCTAGAGATCTAGGACAATACAATGAGCAGTTCTTC,CSARDLGQYNEQFF
NA,TRBD2,TRBV5-6,TRBJ2-1,TGTGCCAGCAGTTCACTAGCGTTCAGGTCCTACAATGAGCAGTTCTTC,CASSSLAFRSYNEQFF
NA,NA,TRBV27,TRBJ1-2,TGTGCCAGCAGTTTCGCCGACAGTAACTATGGCTACACCTTC,CASSFADSNYGYTF
many,NA,TRBV29-1,TRBJ2-7,TGCAGCGTTGGGGGCGGGTCTGGGGGAGTCGAGCAGTACTTC,CSVGGGSGGVEQYF
many,TRBD2,TRBV12-3/TRBV12-4,TRBJ2-3,TGTGCCAGCAGGAGGTCGACTAGCGGGAGCGCAGATACGCAGTATTTT,CASRRSTSGSADTQYF
NA,NA,TRBV28,TRBJ2-2,TGTGCCAGCAGTCGCCCGGGCGGGGAGCTGTTTTTT,CASSRPGGELFF
many,TRBD2,TRBV28,TRBJ2-7,TGTGCCAGCCATCCCCCTAGCGGGAGAAAGGACGAGCAGTACTTC,CASHPPSGRKDEQYF
NA,NA,TRBV6-6,TRBJ2-1,TGTGCCAGCAGTGACTCGAGGGGTGGTCGGTTCTTC,CASSDSRGGRFF
many,TRBD2,TRBV6-1,TRBJ2-3,TGTGCCAGCAGTATCATTGGACTAGCGGTCACAGATACGCAGTATTTT,CASSIIGLAVTDTQYF
NA,TRBD1,TRBV29-1,TRBJ1-2,TGCAGCGTTCGGGACAGGGGTCGTGGCTACACCTTC,CSVRDRGRGYTF
many,NA,TRBV3-1,TRBJ1-1,TGTGCCAGCAGCCAACGGGAACCGAACACTGAAGCTTTCTTT,CASSQREPNTEAFF
many,NA,TRBV2,TRBJ2-5,TGTGCCAGCAACCCCCCAAACCAAGAGACCCAGTACTTC,CASNPPNQETQYF
few,TRBD1,TRBV4-1,TRBJ2-7,TGCGCCAGCAGCCGGGCCCCACACGCTCTTAGCCGGGACAGGGCCTACGAGCAGTACTTC,CASSRAPHALSRDRAYEQYF
NA,NA,TRBV28,TRBJ1-2,TGTGCCAGCAGATCCGGATTGGTGGGCCCTAACTATGGCTACACCTTC,CASRSGLVGPNYGYTF
many,NA,TRBV7-2,TRBJ2-7,TGTGCCAGCAGCCGACAGACAGCCTACGAGCAGTACTTC,CASSRQTAYEQYF
NA,TRBD2,TRBV6-2/TRBV6-3,TRBJ2-2,TGTGCCAGCAAATCCAGCGGGAGTATGGCCGGGGAGCTGTTTTTT,CASKSSGSMAGELFF
many,NA,TRBV20-1,TRBJ1-3,TGCAGTGCTCTCCTCGGGGTCCAAGACACCATATATTTT,CSALLGVQDTIYF
few,NA,TRBV14,TRBJ1-2,TGTGCCAGCAGCCAAGATCAGGCTCCTAACTATGGCTACACCTTC,CASSQDQAPNYGYTF